Below, one TCR beta chain is given with its context. J lost 3 bases, V lost 6 bases, and 28 bases had no gene match. CDR1 and CDR2 from the germline V gene are SGDLS and YYNGEE. The CDR3 runs 22 residues. The data were obtained in a study of T cell changes during pregnancy in multiple sclerosis. Here immunoSEQ multiplex PCR was the method, and the copy in TCRdb shows in-frame clones only, minus some. Altogether 40,000 to 60,000 clones are present, around 93% being singletons, with the ten largest covering 2.9%. Source: CD8+ T cells from peripheral blood mononuclear cells, taken in the second trimester of pregnancy. The rearrangement joins TRBV9 to TRBJ2-1; 9 bases agree with TRBD2. The TCR sequence derives from a female donor with multiple sclerosis, enrolled in a pregnancy study. The CDR3 DNA reads TGTGCCAGCAACCACCGCCCGGGGGGCGGGGGGGCCTTACACCCGAACTACAATGAGCAGTTCTTC. Protein product: CASNHRPGGGGALHPNYNEQFF.